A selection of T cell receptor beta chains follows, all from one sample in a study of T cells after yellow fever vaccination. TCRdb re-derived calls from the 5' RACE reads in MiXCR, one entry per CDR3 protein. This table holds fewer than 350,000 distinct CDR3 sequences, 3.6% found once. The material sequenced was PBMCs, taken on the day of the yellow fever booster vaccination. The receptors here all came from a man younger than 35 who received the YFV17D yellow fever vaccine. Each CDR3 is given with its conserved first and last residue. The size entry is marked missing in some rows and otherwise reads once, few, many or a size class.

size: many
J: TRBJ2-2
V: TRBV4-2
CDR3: CASSQEVGQLHYTGELFF

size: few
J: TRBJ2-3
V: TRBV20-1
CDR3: CSARWEGTDTQYF

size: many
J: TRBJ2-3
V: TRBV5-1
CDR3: CASSLDPGGISDTQYF

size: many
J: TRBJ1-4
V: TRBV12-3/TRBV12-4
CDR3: CASSPFDSKPFF

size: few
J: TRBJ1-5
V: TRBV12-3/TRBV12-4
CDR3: CASSLSNFNQPQHF

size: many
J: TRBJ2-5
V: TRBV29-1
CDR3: CSVEGGRTRVQYF

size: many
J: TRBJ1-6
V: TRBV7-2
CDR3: CASSLGSGTTSPLHF

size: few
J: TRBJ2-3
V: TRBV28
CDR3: CASPDTQYF

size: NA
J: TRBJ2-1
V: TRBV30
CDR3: CAWSGADEQFF

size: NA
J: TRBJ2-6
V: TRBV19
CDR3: CASSIQGTRANVLTF

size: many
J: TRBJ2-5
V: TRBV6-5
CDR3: CASSYSPYRGRETQYF

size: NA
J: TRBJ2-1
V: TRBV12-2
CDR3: CASRGAGEGEQFF

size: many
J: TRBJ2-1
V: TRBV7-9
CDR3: CASSYPRLAGVSYNEQFF

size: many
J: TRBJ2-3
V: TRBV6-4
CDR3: CASSRTGTTDTQYF

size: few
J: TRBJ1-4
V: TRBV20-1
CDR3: CSASLRESTNEKLFF

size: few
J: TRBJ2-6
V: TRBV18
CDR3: CASGALSGANVLTF

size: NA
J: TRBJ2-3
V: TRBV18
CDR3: CASSPPDNTDTQYF

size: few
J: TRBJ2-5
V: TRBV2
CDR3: CASSEGYRVYDETQYF

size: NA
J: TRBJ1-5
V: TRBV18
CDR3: CASSPPGTGNQPQHF

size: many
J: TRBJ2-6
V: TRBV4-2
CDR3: CASSSRGPSGANVLTF

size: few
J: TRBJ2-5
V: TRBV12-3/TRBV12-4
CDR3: CASSFLAGEYQETQYF

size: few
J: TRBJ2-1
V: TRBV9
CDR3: CASSPGVFEDEQFF

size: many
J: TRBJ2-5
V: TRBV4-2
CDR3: CASSQAGQGQETQYF

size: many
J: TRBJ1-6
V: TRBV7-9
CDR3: CASSLAQGPGNSPLHF

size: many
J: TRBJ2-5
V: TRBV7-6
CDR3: CASSPSRTVQETQYF

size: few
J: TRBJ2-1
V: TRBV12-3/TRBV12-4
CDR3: CASSLVSGGVGHEQFF

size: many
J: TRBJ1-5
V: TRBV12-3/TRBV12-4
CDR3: CASRGSDQPQHF

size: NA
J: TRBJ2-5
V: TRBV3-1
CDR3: CASSQDSLAGSQETQYF

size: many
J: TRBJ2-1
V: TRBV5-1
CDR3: CASSRGGRDPPQNEQFF

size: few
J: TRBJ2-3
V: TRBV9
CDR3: CASSPGLAGVSSSTDTQYF

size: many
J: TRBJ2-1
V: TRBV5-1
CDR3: CASSLGGFSYNEQFF

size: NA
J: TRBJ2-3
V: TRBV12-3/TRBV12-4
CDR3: CASSLGEQGADTQYF

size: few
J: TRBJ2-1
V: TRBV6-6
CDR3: CASGSSSVYNEQFF

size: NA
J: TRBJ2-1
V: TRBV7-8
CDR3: CASRVLTAGANYNEQFF

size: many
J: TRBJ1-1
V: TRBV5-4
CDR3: CASTYGGAAEAFF

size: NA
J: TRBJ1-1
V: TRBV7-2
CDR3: CASSSGSYTEAFF

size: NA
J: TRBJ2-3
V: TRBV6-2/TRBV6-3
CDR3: CASSYSSRGSTDTQYF

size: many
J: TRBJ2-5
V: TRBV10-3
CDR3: CATKVDSQETQYF

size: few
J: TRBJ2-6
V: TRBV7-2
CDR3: CASRIPLSGANVLTF

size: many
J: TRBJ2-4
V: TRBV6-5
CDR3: CASSLKSRDRGQNIQYF

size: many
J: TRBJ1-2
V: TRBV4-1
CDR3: CASSQMGLDREANYGYTF

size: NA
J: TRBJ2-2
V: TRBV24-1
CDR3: CATSEAGDTGVLFF

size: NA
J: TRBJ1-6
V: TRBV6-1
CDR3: CASSEKGGGNSPLHF

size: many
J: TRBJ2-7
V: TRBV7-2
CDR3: CASSMSRQGAVEQYF

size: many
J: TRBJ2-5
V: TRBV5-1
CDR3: CASTSGPQGKTQYF

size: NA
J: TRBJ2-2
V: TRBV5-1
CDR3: CASSLYSDRANTGELFF

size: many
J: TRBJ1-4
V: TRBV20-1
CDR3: CSAMDQMGEKLFF

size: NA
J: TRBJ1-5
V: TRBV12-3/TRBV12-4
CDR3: CASSKTGSNQPQHF

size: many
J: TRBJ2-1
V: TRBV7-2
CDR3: CASSLGDRDFDEQFF

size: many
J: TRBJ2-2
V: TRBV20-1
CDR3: CSATPLGGANTGELFF

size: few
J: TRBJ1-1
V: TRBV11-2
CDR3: CASSRGGYTEAFF

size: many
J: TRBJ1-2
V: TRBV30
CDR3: CAWSVHSRGYGGYTF

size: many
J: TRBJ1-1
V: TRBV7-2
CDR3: CASRTDGGGSNTEAFF

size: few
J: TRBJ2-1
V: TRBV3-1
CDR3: CASSQAWNPNEQFF

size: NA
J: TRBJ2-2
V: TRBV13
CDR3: CASSSWTATGELFF